In its sample, the clone carrying this T cell receptor beta chain was seen a few times. Its matching antigen is unknown. This specimen belongs to a study of T-cell memory formation after mild COVID-19. General observations from the study: CD4+ contracting clones lay mainly in CM and EM, CD8+ ones in EMRA.

The CDR3 consists of 15 residues. V lost 2 bases, J lost 3 bases, and 14 bases lay in between. Germline CDR1 MGHRA, CDR2 YSYEKL. MiXCR, applied by TCRdb to the 5' RACE reads, yields one record per CDR3 protein. Here the sample spans 100,000 to 130,000 distinct CDR3 sequences, about 15% being singletons. Input material: PBMCs or a T cell subset sorted from them (not recorded which). The TCR was taken from a man in his late teens or twenties who had mild COVID-19 (a few samples of this study predate the infection). Cell type and time point are not known. V usage is TRBV4-1 and J usage is TRBJ2-7; D uncertain. In DNA form, the CDR3 reads TGCGCCAGCAGCCAAACACCCGGAATGGTCTACGAGCAGTACGTC. Translating it yields CASSQTPGMVYEQYV.